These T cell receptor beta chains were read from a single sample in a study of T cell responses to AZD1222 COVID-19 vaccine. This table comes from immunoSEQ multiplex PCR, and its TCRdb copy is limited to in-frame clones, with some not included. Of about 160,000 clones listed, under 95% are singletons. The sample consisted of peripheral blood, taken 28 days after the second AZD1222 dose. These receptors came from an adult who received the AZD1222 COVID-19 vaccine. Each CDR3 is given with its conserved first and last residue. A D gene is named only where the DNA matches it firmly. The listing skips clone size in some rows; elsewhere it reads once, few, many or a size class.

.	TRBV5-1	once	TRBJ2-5	CASRQGALEETQYF	TGCGCCAGTCGCCAGGGAGCACTGGAAGAGACCCAGTACTTC
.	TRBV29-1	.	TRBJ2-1	CSVDRYNEQFF	TGCAGCGTCGACAGGTACAATGAGCAGTTCTTC
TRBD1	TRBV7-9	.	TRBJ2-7	CASSLGRQGVPYEQYF	TGTGCCAGCAGCTTAGGGCGGCAGGGGGTTCCCTACGAGCAGTACTTC
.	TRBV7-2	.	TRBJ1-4	CASSFSRTVYNEKLFF	TGTGCCAGCAGCTTTTCGCGGACAGTCTATAATGAAAAACTGTTTTTT
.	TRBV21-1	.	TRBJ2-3	CASPTPAGLAASTDTQYF	TGTGCCAGTCCCACCCCCGCGGGACTAGCGGCTTCCACAGATACGCAGTATTTT
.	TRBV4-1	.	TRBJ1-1	CASSQEGAATEAFF	TGCGCCAGCAGCCAAGAGGGGGCGGCCACTGAAGCTTTCTTT
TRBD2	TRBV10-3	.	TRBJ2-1	CAIQRAVAGGYNEQFF	TGTGCCATTCAGAGAGCAGTAGCGGGAGGCTACAATGAGCAGTTCTTC
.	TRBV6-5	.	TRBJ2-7	CASRRGGRETYEQYF	TGTGCCAGCAGACGCGGGGGCAGGGAAACCTACGAGCAGTACTTC
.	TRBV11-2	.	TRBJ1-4	CASSYAPGEINEKLFF	TGTGCCAGCAGCTATGCCCCGGGGGAGATTAATGAAAAACTGTTTTTT
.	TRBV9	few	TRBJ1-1	CASSVGHRDKTEAFF	TGTGCCAGCAGCGTAGGTCACCGGGACAAAACTGAAGCTTTCTTT
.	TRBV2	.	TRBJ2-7	CASSEGNEQYF	TGTGCCAGCAGTGAGGGGAACGAGCAGTACTTC
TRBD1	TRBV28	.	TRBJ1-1	CASGAGTGGGTEAFF	TGTGCCAGCGGGGCCGGGACAGGGGGAGGCACTGAAGCTTTCTTT
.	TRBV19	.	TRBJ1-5	CASSISGPRWDNQPQHF	TGTGCCAGTAGTATATCTGGGCCCCGGTGGGACAATCAGCCCCAGCATTTT
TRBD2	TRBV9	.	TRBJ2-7	CASSVAWTSQIYEQYF	TGTGCCAGCAGCGTAGCCTGGACTAGCCAAATCTACGAGCAGTACTTC
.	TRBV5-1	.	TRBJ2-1	CASSFDGNDEQFF	TGCGCCAGCAGCTTTGACGGGAACGATGAGCAGTTCTTC
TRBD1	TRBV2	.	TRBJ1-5	CASSGDRDNQPQHF	TGTGCCAGCAGCGGGGACAGGGACAATCAGCCCCAGCATTTT
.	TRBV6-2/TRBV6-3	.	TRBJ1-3	CASSSPIYGNTIYF	TGTGCCAGCAGTTCCCCGATCTACGGAAACACCATATATTTT
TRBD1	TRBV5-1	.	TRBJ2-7	CASSGGQTYEQYF	TGCGCCAGCAGCGGGGGACAGACCTACGAGCAGTACTTC
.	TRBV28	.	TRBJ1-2	CASSETGNDYGYTF	TGTGCCAGCAGTGAAACAGGGAACGACTATGGCTACACCTTC
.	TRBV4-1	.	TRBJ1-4	CASSRAVIEKLFF	TGCGCCAGCAGCCGGGCGGTTATTGAAAAACTGTTTTTT
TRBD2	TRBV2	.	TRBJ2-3	CASSFRNSGSTDTQYF	TGTGCCAGCAGTTTTCGAAATAGCGGGAGTACAGATACGCAGTATTTT
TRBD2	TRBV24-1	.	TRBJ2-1	CATSDLGLAGRGNEQFF	TGTGCCACCAGTGATTTGGGACTAGCGGGCAGAGGTAATGAGCAGTTCTTC
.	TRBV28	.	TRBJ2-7	CASYSGTPYEQYF	TGTGCCAGTTACAGTGGGACCCCATACGAGCAGTACTTC
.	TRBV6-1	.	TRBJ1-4	CASSVGGELFF	TGTGCCAGCAGTGTAGGCGGGGAACTGTTTTTT
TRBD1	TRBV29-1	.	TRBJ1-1	CSVDGQGNTEAFF	TGCAGCGTTGACGGACAGGGGAACACTGAAGCTTTCTTT
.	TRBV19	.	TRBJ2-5	CASSEIFGPEQETQYF	TGTGCCAGTAGTGAAATATTTGGGCCCGAACAAGAGACCCAGTACTTC
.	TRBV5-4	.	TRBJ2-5	CASSSQGLGETQYF	TGTGCCAGCAGCTCTCAGGGGTTGGGGGAGACCCAGTACTTC
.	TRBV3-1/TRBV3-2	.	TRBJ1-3	CASSQEPGRNSGNTIYF	TGTGCCAGCAGCCAAGAACCGGGCCGAAACTCTGGAAACACCATATATTTT
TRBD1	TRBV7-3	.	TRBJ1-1	CASSSTPGQGANTEAFF	TGTGCCAGCAGCTCGACCCCGGGACAGGGGGCGAACACTGAAGCTTTCTTT
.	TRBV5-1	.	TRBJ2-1	CASSLVTDYNEQFF	TGCGCCAGCAGCTTAGTGACAGATTACAATGAGCAGTTCTTC
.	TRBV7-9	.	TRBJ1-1	CASSLVPGQPNTEAFF	TGTGCCAGCAGCTTAGTGCCTGGACAGCCGAACACTGAAGCTTTCTTT
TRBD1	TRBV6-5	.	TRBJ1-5	CASSYSAQGVQPQHF	TGTGCCAGCAGTTACTCAGCCCAGGGGGTACAGCCCCAGCATTTT
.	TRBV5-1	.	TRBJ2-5	CASSDGGQETQYF	TGCGCCAGCAGCGACGGGGGACAAGAGACCCAGTACTTC
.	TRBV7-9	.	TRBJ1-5	CASSLEGVNQPQHF	TGTGCCAGCAGCTTAGAGGGGGTCAATCAGCCCCAGCATTTT
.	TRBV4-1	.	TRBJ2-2	CASSDTGLLNTGELFF	TGCGCCAGCAGCGACACGGGACTCCTGAACACCGGGGAGCTGTTTTTT
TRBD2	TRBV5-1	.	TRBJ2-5	CASSFLGTGGETQYF	TGCGCCAGCAGCTTTCTGGGCACCGGGGGGGAGACCCAGTACTTC
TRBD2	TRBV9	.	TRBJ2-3	CASSPQGLADTDTQYF	TGTGCCAGCAGCCCTCAGGGACTAGCGGACACAGATACGCAGTATTTT
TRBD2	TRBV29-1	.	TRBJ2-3	CSVEAAPGLVTDTQYF	TGCAGCGTTGAAGCTGCGCCGGGACTAGTCACAGATACGCAGTATTTT
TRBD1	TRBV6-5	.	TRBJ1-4	CASRGTGSEKLFF	TGTGCCAGCAGAGGGACAGGGAGTGAAAAACTGTTTTTT
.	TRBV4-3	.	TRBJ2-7	CASSHRQQGGAREQYF	TGCGCCAGCAGCCACCGGCAACAAGGGGGGGCGAGGGAGCAGTACTTC
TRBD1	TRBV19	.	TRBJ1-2	CASSRRQGPYGYTF	TGTGCCAGTAGTAGACGACAGGGGCCCTATGGCTACACCTTC
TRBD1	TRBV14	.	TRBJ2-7	CASSQDLGTGNYEQYF	TGTGCCAGCAGCCAAGATTTGGGGACAGGGAACTACGAGCAGTACTTC